One sample yielded the 25 T cell receptor beta chains listed below, sequenced in a study of blood T cell repertoires in COVID-19. Produced via immunoSEQ multiplex PCR; TCRdb's table is partial and in-frame only. The sample lists about 74,000 clones, roughly 70% seen once, with roughly 21% in the top ten. Material: peripheral blood. The source of these receptors is a man in his 70s with acute or convalescent COVID-19.

This chain joins TRBV9 and TRBJ2-7, with D maybe TRBD2 (5 bases). V lost 0 bases to trimming and J lost 3 bases, with 10 bases between them. This CDR3 spans 14 amino acids. Per germline, CDR1 SGDLS and CDR2 YYNGEE. The CDR3 nucleotides read TGTGCCAGCAGCGTAGCTGAGGCGGGCTACGAGCAGTACTTC. It specifies CASSVAEAGYEQYF.

The V gene is TRBV10-3, the J gene TRBJ2-1; 13 positions match TRBD2. Per germline, CDR1 ENHRY and CDR2 SYGVKD. V was clipped by 10 bases and J by 0 bases; unmatched bases: 9. The CDR3 has 17 residues. As DNA, the CDR3 is TGTGCCACCGGACTAGCGGGAGTTCTCCCCTCCTACAATGAGCAGTTCTTC. Its protein is CATGLAGVLPSYNEQFF.

There are a few counts of this clone. The V gene is TRBV7-3, the J gene TRBJ2-1; 7 nucleotides line up with TRBD2. The V gene's germline CDR1 is SGHTA and CDR2 FQGTGA. V was clipped by 5 bases and J by 4 bases; unmatched bases: 11. This CDR3 has 16 residues. CDR3 nucleotides: TGTGCCAGCAGCCCTGGGGGGGGAGGGCTATACAATGAGCAGTTCTTC. Its translation: CASSPGGGGLYNEQFF.

This clone has more than one count but fewer than ten. This rearrangement joins TRBV2 to TRBJ2-5; maybe TRBD1 (5 bases). Germline V gene sequence: CDR1 SNHLY, CDR2 FYNNEI. The CDR3 sequence is 12 residues long. V lost 9 bases, J lost 1 base, and 9 bases lay in between. The CDR3 sequence: CASFDSQETQYF. The CDR3 bases are TGTGCCAGTTTTGACAGCCAAGAGACCCAGTACTTC.

The count of this clone is one. The chain couples TRBV11-2 to TRBJ1-2; TRBD1 might be the D (6 bases). V was clipped by 5 bases and J by 4 bases, with 11 bases between them. Germline V gives CDR1 SGHAT, CDR2 FQNNGV. CDR3 size: 13 residues. The CDR3, as DNA: TGTGCCAGCAGCCTGAGACAGGCCTATGGCTACACCTTC. Its translation: CASSLRQAYGYTF.

This clone appeared once. This rearrangement joins TRBV15 to TRBJ2-7; 7 positions match TRBD2. Looked up from germline, CDR1 is LNHNV and CDR2 is YYDKDF (reference sequence). Trimming removed 3 bases from V and 2 bases from J; junction bases left unmatched: 4. The CDR3 length is 14 residues. The CDR3 region has the DNA TGTGCCACCAGCAGTAGCGGGCTGGCCTACGAGCAGTACTTC. It is translated as CATSSSGLAYEQYF.

The V gene is TRBV6-1, the J gene TRBJ1-1, with a possible D match to TRBD1 (6 bases). Trimming left V 3 bases short and J 6 bases short, with 14 bases between. Germline CDR1 reads MNHNS; CDR2 reads SASEGT. The CDR3 sequence is 14 residues long. This chain's CDR3 is CASSEHWEGAEAFF. Written as DNA, the CDR3 is TGTGCCAGCAGTGAGCACTGGGAGGGGGCTGAAGCTTTCTTT.

By sample share, this clone is medium-sized. The chain joins TRBV7-9 to TRBJ2-7; D might be TRBD2 (5 bases). The V and J ends lost 5 bases and 3 bases respectively, with 11 bases between them. Germline V gives CDR1 SEHNR, CDR2 FQNEAQ (reference sequence). CDR3 size: 13 residues. The CDR3 is CASSDGLIYEQYF. The CDR3 DNA sequence: TGTGCCAGCAGCGACGGACTGATCTACGAGCAGTACTTC.

The chain couples TRBV29-1 to TRBJ1-1; TRBD1 agrees at 7 bases. Germline V gives CDR1 SQVTM, CDR2 ANQGSEA. The CDR3 totals 13 residues. The junction had 7 bases not matched to a gene; V was cut back by 6 bases and J by 3 bases. The CDR3 region has the DNA TGCAGCGTACGCCGGGACAGCGACACTGAAGCTTTCTTT. It encodes CSVRRDSDTEAFF.

The chain combines TRBV15 with TRBJ2-1; D is uncertain. The CDR3 contains 17 residues. The V gene's germline CDR1 is LNHNV and CDR2 YYDKDF (reference sequence). V lost 5 bases and J 0 bases, leaving 17 bases between the germline ends. The CDR3 DNA is TGTGCCACCAGCGGTGCCAATAGAGCCCTCTCCTACAATGAGCAGTTCTTC. Residues: CATSGANRALSYNEQFF.

V and J are TRBV27 and TRBJ2-4; TRBD1 agrees at 7 bases. Germline V gene sequence: CDR1 MNHEY, CDR2 SMNVEV (reference sequence). The CDR3 runs 17 residues. Trimming cost V 5 bases and J 0 bases; bases outside gene matches: 10. The CDR3 DNA is TGTGCCAGCAGTCTTCTGACAGGGTCGAAAGCCAAAAACATTCAGTACTTC. Protein sequence: CASSLLTGSKAKNIQYF.

CDR3 coding DNA: TGTGCCAGCAGCGCCGGGGACAGGGGTTTCCACGAGCAGTACTTC. Translation gives CASSAGDRGFHEQYF. This sequence joins TRBV7-2 and TRBJ2-7, with 10 bases aligning to TRBD1. Trimming cost V 5 bases and J 5 bases; bases outside gene matches: 9. The CDR3 has 15 residues. Looked up from germline, CDR1 is SGHTA and CDR2 is FQGNSA.

The chain recombines TRBV11-2 with TRBJ2-3; 8 nucleotides agree with TRBD2. The CDR3 loop spans 16 amino acids. The germline gives CDR1 SGHAT, CDR2 FQNNGV. Trimming took 3 bases from V and 0 from J; bases not matched to a gene: 5. CDR3 in DNA: TGTGCCAGCAGCTTTGCCGGACTAGCCAGCACAGATACGCAGTATTTT. Its translation is CASSFAGLASTDTQYF.

V is TRBV28 and J is TRBJ1-4; 9 bases agree with TRBD1. Losses at the gene ends were 6 bases for V and 5 bases for J; bases not matched to a gene: 4. CDR1 is MDHEN and CDR2 is SYDVKM in the germline V gene. This CDR3 spans 14 amino acids. The CDR3 DNA follows: TGTGCCAGCAGGGGACAGGGCCGGAATGAAAAACTGTTTTTT. Its translation is CASRGQGRNEKLFF. Supplemented by reference TRBV28 and TRBJ1-4, the full variable domain reads DVKVTQSSRYLVKRTGEKVFLECVQDMDHENMFWYRQDPGLGLRLIYFSYDVKMKEKGDIPEGYSVSREKKERFSLILESASTNQTSMYLCASRGQGRNEKLFFGSGTQLSVL.

The genes are TRBV20-1 and TRBJ1-2; tentative D call: TRBD1 (5 bases). V was shortened by 3 bases and J by 3 bases, with 8 bases between the two germline ends. The CDR3 extends over 12 amino acids. CDR1 DFQATT and CDR2 SNEGSKA come from the germline V gene (reference sequence). CDR3 nucleotide sequence: TGCAGTGCTAGTGTAGGGGACTATGGCTACACCTTC. This encodes CSASVGDYGYTF.

This clone was detected a few times. The chain employs TRBV28 and TRBJ1-6; no clear D gene. The length of the CDR3 is 15 residues. CDR1 is MDHEN, CDR2 SYDVKM, per germline. V dropped 7 bases and J dropped 0 bases, with 10 bases sitting between them. The CDR3 loop reads CASIPVSSYNSPLHF. DNA for the CDR3: TGTGCCAGCATTCCCGTGAGCTCCTATAATTCACCCCTCCACTTT.

The table lists this clone with a count of one. This chain connects TRBV3-1 (or the pseudogene TRBV3-2) to TRBJ1-1; TRBD1 agrees at 8 bases. This CDR3 contains 13 residues. V lost 0 bases and J lost 10; bases outside the gene matches: 4. Germline CDR1 is LGHDT and CDR2 is YNNKEL (reference sequence). The CDR3 region has the DNA TGTGCCAGCAGCCAAGACAGGGGGCGTCGAGCTTTCTTT. This gives the protein CASSQDRGRRAFF.

The V and J genes are TRBV6-5 and TRBJ1-2, with a weak D call TRBD1 (6 bases). V dropped 5 bases and J dropped 8 bases, with 21 bases sitting between them. Germline values: CDR1 MNHEY, CDR2 SVGAGI. There are 15 residues in the CDR3. CDR3 sequence reads: CASSRLPNTGSGYTF. In nucleotides, the CDR3 is TGTGCCAGCAGTCGCCTACCGAACACAGGGAGCGGCTACACCTTC.

This clone was seen just once. The V and J genes are TRBV9 and TRBJ2-1; 8 nucleotides match TRBD2. From germline, CDR1 is SGDLS and CDR2 YYNGEE. The V and J ends lost 5 bases and 0 bases, in that order; junction bases with no gene match: 7. The CDR3 totals 16 residues. The CDR3 loop reads CASRPGGTSSYNEQFF. The DNA of the CDR3 is TGTGCCAGCAGACCAGGAGGGACTAGCTCCTACAATGAGCAGTTCTTC.

V and J are TRBV6-6 and TRBJ2-3; 7 bases align to TRBD2. Germline CDR1 and CDR2: MNHNY and SVGAGI (reference sequence). After removal of 6 bases from V and 4 bases from J, the junction contained 4 bases not matched to a gene. CDR3 length: 13 residues. CDR3 in amino acids: CASSGTTSDTQYF. CDR3 DNA: TGTGCCAGCAGCGGGACTACCTCAGATACGCAGTATTTT.

The V gene is TRBV24-1, the J gene TRBJ1-2, with TRBD1 matching over 8 bases. The CDR3 has 16 amino acids. V lost 7 bases, J lost 0 bases, and 9 bases stayed unmatched. Germline values: CDR1 KGHDR, CDR2 SFDVKD. The CDR3 DNA reads as TGTGCCACCAGCGAGACAGGGGTGGGATCTAACTATGGCTACACCTTC. Its protein product is CATSETGVGSNYGYTF.

J is TRBJ1-5 and V is TRBV28, with 7 bases aligning to TRBD1. From germline, CDR1 is MDHEN and CDR2 SYDVKM. The CDR3 is 15 residues long. The junction had 9 bases not matched to a gene; V was cut back by 7 bases and J by 3 bases. CDR3 sequence (DNA): TGTGCCAGCAACCCGGACGGGACAGCCAATCAGCCCCAGCATTTT. Amino acids: CASNPDGTANQPQHF.

The chain uses TRBV5-4 and TRBJ1-1; 7 nucleotides match TRBD1. The J segment lost 0 bases and the V segment lost 3 bases, leaving 2 bases of the junction unmatched. The V gene's germline CDR1 is SGHNT and CDR2 YYREEE (reference sequence). This CDR3 comprises 14 residues. This CDR3 is CASSSDRMNTEAFF. The CDR3 DNA sequence: TGTGCCAGCAGCTCGGACAGGATGAACACTGAAGCTTTCTTT.

V is TRBV6-5 and J is TRBJ1-1, with TRBD1 matching 8 bases. Trimming cost V 2 bases and J 0 bases; bases outside gene matches: 5. Germline V CDR1 and CDR2: MNHEY, SVGAGI. The CDR3 runs 16 residues. CDR3 bases: TGTGCCAGCAGTTACACGAACAGGGGGGTGAACACTGAAGCTTTCTTT. Its translation: CASSYTNRGVNTEAFF.

This clone was observed a few times. V gene TRBV7-2 combines with J gene TRBJ2-7; a weak D match, TRBD1 (5 bases). This CDR3 contains 13 residues. The V end lost 1 base, the J end lost 5 bases, and 9 bases lay between the germline ends. The germline CDR1 and CDR2 sequences are SGHTA and FQGNSA. This chain's CDR3 is CASSLGAGNEQYF. The CDR3 DNA is TGTGCCAGCAGCTTAGGGGCAGGGAACGAGCAGTACTTC.